Below, one T cell receptor beta chain is given with its context. These data come from a study of cytomegalovirus exposure and HLA in healthy donors. In the PCR, 60 Vbeta and 13 Jbeta primers were used. Libraries were prepared by immunoSEQ multiplex PCR; TCRdb keeps only in-frame clonotypes and omits some of them. Found here are around 170,000 clones, around 76% of them singletons; the top ten hold 1.5% to 1.8%. Unmatched junction bases numbered 8, after V lost 6 bases and J lost 1 base. CDR1 and CDR2 (germline): LNHDA, SQIVND (reference sequence). The CDR3 runs 16 residues. The receptor's source is a man aged 35-49 years in good health and CMV-seronegative. This chain uses TRBV19 with TRBJ1-5; 8 bases are a match to TRBD1. Sequences were obtained from PBMCs. For the CDR3, the DNA is TGTGCCAGTAGCTTAACCGGGACAGGAAGCAATCAGCCCCAGCATTTT. Its translation is CASSLTGTGSNQPQHF. The variable domain in full, completed from reference TRBV19 and TRBJ1-5, reads DGGITQSPKYLFRKEGQNVTLSCEQNLNHDAMYWYRQDPGQGLRLIYYSQIVNDFQKGDIAEGYSVSREKKESFPLTVTSAQKNPTAFYLCASSLTGTGSNQPQHFGDGTRLSIL.